The clone carrying this TCR beta chain was picked up a small number of times. Antigen: not known. The data originate from a study of T cell responses to AZD1222 COVID-19 vaccine. Study observations and caveats: AZD1222 recipients seropositive at baseline numbered only five or six. Per reports, nearly half of all spike-specific TCRs target regions that are unmutated in variants.

It was second doses at about 4 or about 12 weeks that were pooled. Sequencing used immunoSEQ multiplex PCR; TCRdb keeps in-frame clones, though not all of them. Of 250,000 to 300,000 clones in the sample, approximately 94% were seen once. The CDR3 length is 14 residues. The germline V and J ends were trimmed by 1 base and 0 bases, with 4 bases remaining between them. Germline V lookup: CDR1 LNHDA, CDR2 SQIVND (reference sequence). This sequence originates from an adult who received the AZD1222 COVID-19 vaccine. The chain couples TRBV19 to TRBJ1-3, with D uncertain. This specimen was peripheral blood, taken 28 days after the second AZD1222 dose. CDR3 amino acids: CASSIGSSGNTIYF. In DNA form, the CDR3 reads TGTGCCAGTAGTATAGGAAGCTCTGGAAACACCATATATTTT.